The TCR beta chain under discussion was sequenced for a study of blood T cells in healthy people across ages. After removal of 8 bases from V and 4 bases from J, the junction contained 8 bases not matched to a gene. The CDR3 runs to 13 residues. Germline CDR1 MDHEN, CDR2 SYDVKM. This clonotype was detected a few times. PCR was performed a second time for about 7 to 12 cycles using a sample-barcoded 5' primer and a J-beta primer mix. TCRdb analysed the 5' RACE reads with MiXCR anew, one entry per CDR3 protein. The data contain around 320,000 distinct CDR3 sequences, roughly 29% of them singletons. Specimen: blood. J is TRBJ2-7 and V is TRBV28, with TRBD2 matching 7 bases. The source of this sequence is a woman aged 70-85 years in good health. CDR3 protein: CASARGSGYEQYF. The CDR3 DNA is TGTGCCAGCGCCCGCGGGAGCGGGTACGAGCAGTACTTC.